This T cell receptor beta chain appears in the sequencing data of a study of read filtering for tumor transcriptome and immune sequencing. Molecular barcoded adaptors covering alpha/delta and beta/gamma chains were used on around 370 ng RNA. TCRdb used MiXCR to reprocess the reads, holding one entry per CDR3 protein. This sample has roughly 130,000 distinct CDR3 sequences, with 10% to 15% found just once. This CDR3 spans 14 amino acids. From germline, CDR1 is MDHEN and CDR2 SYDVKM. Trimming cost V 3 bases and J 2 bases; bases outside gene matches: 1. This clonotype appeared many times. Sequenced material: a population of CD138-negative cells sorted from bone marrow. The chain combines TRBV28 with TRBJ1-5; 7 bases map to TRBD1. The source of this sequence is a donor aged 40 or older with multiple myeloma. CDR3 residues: CASSFTGGNQPQHF. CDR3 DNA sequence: TGTGCCAGCAGTTTCACAGGGGGCAATCAGCCCCAGCATTTT.